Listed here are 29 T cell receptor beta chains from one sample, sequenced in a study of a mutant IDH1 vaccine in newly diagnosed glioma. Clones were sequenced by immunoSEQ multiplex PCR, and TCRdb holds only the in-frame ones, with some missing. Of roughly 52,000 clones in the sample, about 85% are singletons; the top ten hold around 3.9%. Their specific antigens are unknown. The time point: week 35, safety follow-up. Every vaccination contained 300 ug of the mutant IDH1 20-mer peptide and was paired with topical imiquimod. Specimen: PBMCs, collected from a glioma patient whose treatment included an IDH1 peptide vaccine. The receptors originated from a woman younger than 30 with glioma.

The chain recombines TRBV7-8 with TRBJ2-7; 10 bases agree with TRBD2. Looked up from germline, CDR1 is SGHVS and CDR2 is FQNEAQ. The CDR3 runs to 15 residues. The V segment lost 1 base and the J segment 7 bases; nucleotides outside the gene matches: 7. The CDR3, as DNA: TGTGCCAGCAGCTTAGGGCTAGCGGGAGCAGGAGAGCAGTACTTC. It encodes CASSLGLAGAGEQYF.

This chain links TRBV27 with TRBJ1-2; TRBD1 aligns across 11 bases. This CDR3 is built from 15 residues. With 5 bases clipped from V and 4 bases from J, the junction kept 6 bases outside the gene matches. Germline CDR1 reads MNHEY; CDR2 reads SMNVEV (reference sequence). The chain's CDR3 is CASSRPGQGVYGYTF. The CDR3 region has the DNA TGTGCCAGCAGTCGGCCGGGACAGGGGGTCTATGGCTACACCTTC.

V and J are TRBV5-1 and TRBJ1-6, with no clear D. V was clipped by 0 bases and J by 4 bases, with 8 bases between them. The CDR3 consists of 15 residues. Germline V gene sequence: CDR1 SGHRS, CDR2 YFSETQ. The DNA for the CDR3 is TGCGCCAGCAGCTTGGGAGGAAAGTATAATTCACCCCTCCACTTT. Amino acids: CASSLGGKYNSPLHF.

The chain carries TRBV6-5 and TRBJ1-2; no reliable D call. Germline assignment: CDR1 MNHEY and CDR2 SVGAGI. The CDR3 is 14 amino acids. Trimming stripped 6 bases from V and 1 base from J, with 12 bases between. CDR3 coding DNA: TGTGCCAGCAGCCCGACCCCTGTTAACTATGGCTACACCTTC. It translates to CASSPTPVNYGYTF.

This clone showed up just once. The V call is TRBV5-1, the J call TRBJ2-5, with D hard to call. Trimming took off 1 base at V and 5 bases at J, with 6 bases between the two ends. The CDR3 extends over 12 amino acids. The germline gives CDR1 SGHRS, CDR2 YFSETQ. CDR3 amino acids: CASSLPRETQYF. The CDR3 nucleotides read TGCGCCAGCAGCTTGCCTCGGGAGACCCAGTACTTC.

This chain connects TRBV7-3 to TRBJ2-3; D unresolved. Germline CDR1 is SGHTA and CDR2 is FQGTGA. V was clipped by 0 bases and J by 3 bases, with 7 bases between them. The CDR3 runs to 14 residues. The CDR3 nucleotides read TGTGCCAGCAGCTTAACTGGACCGACAGATACGCAGTATTTT. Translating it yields CASSLTGPTDTQYF. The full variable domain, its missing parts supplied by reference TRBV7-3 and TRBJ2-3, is GAGVSQTPSNKVTEKGKYVELRCDPISGHTALYWYRQSLGQGPEFLIYFQGTGAADDSGLPNDRFFAVRPEGSVSTLKIQRTERGDSAVYLCASSLTGPTDTQYFGPGTRLTVL.

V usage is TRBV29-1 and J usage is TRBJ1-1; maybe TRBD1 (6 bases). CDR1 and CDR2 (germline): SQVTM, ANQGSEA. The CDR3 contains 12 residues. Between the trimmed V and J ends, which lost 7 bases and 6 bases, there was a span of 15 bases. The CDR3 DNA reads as TGCAGCGGGTCAGGGGTTAGTGCTGAAGCTTTCTTT. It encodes CSGSGVSAEAFF.

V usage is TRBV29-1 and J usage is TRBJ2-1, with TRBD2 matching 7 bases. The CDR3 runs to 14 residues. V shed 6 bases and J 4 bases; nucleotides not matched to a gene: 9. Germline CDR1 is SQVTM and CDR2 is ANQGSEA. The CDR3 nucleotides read TGCAGCGTAGGCGGGAGCACCCCATACAATGAGCAGTTCTTC. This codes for CSVGGSTPYNEQFF.

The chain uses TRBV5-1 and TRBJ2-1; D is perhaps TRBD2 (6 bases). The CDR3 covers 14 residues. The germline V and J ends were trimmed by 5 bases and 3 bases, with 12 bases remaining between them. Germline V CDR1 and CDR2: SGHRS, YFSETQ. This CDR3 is CASRQEGYYNEQFF. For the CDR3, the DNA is TGCGCCAGCAGGCAGGAGGGTTACTACAATGAGCAGTTCTTC. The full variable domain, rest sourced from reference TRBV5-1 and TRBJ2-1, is KAGVTQTPRYLIKTRGQQVTLSCSPISGHRSVSWYQQTPGQGLQFLFEYFSETQRNKGNFPGRFSGRQFSNSRSEMNVSTLELGDSALYLCASRQEGYYNEQFFGPGTRLTVL.

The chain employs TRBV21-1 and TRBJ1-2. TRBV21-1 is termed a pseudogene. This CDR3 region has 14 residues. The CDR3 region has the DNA TGTGCCAGCAGCAACGAGAAGAGGGGCTATGGCTACACCTTC. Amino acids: CASSNEKRGYGYTF.

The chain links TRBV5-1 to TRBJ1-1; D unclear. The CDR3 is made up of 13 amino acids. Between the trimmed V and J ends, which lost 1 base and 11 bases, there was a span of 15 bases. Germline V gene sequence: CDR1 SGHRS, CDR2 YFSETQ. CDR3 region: CASSLPVLGEAFF. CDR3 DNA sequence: TGCGCCAGCAGCTTGCCAGTTTTGGGTGAGGCTTTCTTT.

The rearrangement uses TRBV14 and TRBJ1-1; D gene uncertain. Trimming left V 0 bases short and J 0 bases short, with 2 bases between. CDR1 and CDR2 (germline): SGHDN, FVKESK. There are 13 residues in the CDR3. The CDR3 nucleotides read TGTGCCAGCAGCCAAGATATGAACACTGAAGCTTTCTTT. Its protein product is CASSQDMNTEAFF. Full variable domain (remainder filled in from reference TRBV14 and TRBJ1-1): EAGVTQFPSHSVIEKGQTVTLRCDPISGHDNLYWYRRVMGKEIKFLLHFVKESKQDESGMPNNRFLAERTGGTYSTLKVQPAELEDSGVYFCASSQDMNTEAFFGQGTRLTVV.

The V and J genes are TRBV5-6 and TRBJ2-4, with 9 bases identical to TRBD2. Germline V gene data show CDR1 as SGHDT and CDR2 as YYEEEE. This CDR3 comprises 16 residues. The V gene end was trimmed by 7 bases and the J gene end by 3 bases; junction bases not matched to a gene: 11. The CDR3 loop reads CASLAYSREGKNIQYF. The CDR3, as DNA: TGTGCCAGCCTAGCTTACTCGCGGGAGGGCAAAAACATTCAGTACTTC.

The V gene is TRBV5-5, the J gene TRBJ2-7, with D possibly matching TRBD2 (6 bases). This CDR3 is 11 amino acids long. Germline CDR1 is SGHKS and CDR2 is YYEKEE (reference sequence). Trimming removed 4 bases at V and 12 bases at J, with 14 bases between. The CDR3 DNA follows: TGTGCCAGCAGCCCCGGGACTTCTCTGTACTTC. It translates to CASSPGTSLYF.

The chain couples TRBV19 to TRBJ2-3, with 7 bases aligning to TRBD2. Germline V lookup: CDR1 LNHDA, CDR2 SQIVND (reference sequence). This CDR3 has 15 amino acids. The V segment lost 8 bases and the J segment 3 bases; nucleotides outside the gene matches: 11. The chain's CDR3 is CASHRGGRGTDTQYF. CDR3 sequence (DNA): TGTGCCAGTCACCGGGGCGGGAGAGGGACAGATACGCAGTATTTT.

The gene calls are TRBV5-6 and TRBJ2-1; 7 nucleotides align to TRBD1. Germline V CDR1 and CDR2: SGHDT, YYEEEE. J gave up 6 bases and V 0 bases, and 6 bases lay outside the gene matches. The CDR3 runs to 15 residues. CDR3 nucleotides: TGTGCCAGCAGCTTGGTAGTGGCAGGGGGCAATGAGCAGTTCTTC. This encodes CASSLVVAGGNEQFF.

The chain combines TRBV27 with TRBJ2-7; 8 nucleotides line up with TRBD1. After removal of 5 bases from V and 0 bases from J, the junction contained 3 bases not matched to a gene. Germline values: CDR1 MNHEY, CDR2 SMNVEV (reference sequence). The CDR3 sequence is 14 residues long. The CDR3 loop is CASSQDRASYEQYF. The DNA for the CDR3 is TGTGCCAGCAGTCAGGACAGGGCCTCCTACGAGCAGTACTTC.

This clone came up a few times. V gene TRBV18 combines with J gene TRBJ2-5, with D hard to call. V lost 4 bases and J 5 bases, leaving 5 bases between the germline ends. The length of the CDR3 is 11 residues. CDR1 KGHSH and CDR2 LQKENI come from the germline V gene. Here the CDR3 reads CASSRSETQYF. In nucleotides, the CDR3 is TGTGCCAGCTCACGAAGTGAGACCCAGTACTTC. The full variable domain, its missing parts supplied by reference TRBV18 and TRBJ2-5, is NAGVMQNPRHLVRRRGQEARLRCSPMKGHSHVYWYRQLPEEGLKFMVYLQKENIIDESGMPKERFSAEFPKEGPSILRIQQVVRGDSAAYFCASSRSETQYFGPGTRLLVL.

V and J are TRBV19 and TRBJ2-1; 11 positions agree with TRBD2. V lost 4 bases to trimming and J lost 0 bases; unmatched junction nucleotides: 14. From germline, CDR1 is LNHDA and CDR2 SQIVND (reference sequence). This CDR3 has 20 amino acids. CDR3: CASSNRPGTSGPSSYNEQFF. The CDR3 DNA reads TGTGCCAGTAGTAACCGCCCGGGGACTAGCGGTCCGAGCTCCTACAATGAGCAGTTCTTC.

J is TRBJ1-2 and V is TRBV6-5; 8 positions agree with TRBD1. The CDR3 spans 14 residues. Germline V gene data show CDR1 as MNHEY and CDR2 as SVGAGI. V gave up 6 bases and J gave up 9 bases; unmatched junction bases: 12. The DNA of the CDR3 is TGTGCCAGCAGGACAGACGGACAGGGCGGTAGCTACACCTTC. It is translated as CASRTDGQGGSYTF.

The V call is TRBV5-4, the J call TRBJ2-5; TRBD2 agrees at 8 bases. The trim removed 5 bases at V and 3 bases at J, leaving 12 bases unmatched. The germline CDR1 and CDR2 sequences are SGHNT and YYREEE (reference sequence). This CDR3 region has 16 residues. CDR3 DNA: TGTGCCAGCAGTACGGGGGGGGCCGGGGCTAAAGAGACCCAGTACTTC. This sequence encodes CASSTGGAGAKETQYF.

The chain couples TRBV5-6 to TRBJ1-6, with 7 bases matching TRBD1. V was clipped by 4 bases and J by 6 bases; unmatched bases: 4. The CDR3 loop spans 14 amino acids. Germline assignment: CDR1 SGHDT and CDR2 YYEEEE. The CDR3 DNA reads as TGTGCCAGCAGCACGGGACAGCCTAATTCACCCCTCCACTTT. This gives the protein CASSTGQPNSPLHF.

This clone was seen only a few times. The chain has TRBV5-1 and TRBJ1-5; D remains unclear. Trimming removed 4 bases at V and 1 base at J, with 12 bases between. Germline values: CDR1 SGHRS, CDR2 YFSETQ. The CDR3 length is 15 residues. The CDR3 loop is CASSLGSESNQPQHF. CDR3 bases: TGCGCCAGCAGCCTGGGTTCCGAAAGCAATCAGCCCCAGCATTTT.

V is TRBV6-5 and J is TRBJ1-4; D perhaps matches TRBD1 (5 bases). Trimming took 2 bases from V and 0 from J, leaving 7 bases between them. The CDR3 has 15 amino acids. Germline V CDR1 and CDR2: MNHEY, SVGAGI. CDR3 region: CASSYGGSTNEKLFF. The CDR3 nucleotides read TGTGCCAGCAGTTACGGGGGGTCAACTAATGAAAAACTGTTTTTT.

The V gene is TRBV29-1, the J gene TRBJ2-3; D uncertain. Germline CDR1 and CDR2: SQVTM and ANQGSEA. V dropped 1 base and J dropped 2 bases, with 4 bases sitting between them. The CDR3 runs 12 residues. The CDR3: CSVEAHTDTQYF. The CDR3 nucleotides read TGCAGCGTTGAAGCTCACACAGATACGCAGTATTTT.

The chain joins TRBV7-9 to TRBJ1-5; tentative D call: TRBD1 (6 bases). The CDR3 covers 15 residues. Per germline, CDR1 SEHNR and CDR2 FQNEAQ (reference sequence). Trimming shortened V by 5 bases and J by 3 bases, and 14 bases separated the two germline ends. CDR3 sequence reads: CASSKDSTFNQPQHF. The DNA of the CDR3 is TGTGCCAGCAGCAAGGACAGCACCTTCAATCAGCCCCAGCATTTT.

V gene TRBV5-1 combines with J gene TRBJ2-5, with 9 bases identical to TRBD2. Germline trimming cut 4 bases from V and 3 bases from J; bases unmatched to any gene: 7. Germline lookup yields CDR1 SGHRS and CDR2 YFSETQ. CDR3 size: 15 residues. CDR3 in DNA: TGCGCCAGCAGCCTAGGGACTAGCCCAGAAGAGACCCAGTACTTC. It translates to CASSLGTSPEETQYF. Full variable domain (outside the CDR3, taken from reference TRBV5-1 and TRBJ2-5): KAGVTQTPRYLIKTRGQQVTLSCSPISGHRSVSWYQQTPGQGLQFLFEYFSETQRNKGNFPGRFSGRQFSNSRSEMNVSTLELGDSALYLCASSLGTSPEETQYFGPGTRLLVL.

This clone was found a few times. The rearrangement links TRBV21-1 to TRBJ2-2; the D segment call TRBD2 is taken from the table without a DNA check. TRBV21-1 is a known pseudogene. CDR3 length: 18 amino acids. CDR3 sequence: CASSKEGPRGRNTGELFF. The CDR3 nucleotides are TGTGCCAGCAGCAAAGAGGGTCCGCGGGGGAGGAACACCGGGGAGCTGTTTTTT.

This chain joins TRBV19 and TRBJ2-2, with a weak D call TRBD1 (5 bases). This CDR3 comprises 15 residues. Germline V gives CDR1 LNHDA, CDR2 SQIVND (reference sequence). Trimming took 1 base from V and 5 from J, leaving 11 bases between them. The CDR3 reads CASSIVGVKTGELFF. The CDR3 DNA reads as TGTGCCAGTAGTATAGTAGGGGTAAAGACCGGGGAGCTGTTTTTT.